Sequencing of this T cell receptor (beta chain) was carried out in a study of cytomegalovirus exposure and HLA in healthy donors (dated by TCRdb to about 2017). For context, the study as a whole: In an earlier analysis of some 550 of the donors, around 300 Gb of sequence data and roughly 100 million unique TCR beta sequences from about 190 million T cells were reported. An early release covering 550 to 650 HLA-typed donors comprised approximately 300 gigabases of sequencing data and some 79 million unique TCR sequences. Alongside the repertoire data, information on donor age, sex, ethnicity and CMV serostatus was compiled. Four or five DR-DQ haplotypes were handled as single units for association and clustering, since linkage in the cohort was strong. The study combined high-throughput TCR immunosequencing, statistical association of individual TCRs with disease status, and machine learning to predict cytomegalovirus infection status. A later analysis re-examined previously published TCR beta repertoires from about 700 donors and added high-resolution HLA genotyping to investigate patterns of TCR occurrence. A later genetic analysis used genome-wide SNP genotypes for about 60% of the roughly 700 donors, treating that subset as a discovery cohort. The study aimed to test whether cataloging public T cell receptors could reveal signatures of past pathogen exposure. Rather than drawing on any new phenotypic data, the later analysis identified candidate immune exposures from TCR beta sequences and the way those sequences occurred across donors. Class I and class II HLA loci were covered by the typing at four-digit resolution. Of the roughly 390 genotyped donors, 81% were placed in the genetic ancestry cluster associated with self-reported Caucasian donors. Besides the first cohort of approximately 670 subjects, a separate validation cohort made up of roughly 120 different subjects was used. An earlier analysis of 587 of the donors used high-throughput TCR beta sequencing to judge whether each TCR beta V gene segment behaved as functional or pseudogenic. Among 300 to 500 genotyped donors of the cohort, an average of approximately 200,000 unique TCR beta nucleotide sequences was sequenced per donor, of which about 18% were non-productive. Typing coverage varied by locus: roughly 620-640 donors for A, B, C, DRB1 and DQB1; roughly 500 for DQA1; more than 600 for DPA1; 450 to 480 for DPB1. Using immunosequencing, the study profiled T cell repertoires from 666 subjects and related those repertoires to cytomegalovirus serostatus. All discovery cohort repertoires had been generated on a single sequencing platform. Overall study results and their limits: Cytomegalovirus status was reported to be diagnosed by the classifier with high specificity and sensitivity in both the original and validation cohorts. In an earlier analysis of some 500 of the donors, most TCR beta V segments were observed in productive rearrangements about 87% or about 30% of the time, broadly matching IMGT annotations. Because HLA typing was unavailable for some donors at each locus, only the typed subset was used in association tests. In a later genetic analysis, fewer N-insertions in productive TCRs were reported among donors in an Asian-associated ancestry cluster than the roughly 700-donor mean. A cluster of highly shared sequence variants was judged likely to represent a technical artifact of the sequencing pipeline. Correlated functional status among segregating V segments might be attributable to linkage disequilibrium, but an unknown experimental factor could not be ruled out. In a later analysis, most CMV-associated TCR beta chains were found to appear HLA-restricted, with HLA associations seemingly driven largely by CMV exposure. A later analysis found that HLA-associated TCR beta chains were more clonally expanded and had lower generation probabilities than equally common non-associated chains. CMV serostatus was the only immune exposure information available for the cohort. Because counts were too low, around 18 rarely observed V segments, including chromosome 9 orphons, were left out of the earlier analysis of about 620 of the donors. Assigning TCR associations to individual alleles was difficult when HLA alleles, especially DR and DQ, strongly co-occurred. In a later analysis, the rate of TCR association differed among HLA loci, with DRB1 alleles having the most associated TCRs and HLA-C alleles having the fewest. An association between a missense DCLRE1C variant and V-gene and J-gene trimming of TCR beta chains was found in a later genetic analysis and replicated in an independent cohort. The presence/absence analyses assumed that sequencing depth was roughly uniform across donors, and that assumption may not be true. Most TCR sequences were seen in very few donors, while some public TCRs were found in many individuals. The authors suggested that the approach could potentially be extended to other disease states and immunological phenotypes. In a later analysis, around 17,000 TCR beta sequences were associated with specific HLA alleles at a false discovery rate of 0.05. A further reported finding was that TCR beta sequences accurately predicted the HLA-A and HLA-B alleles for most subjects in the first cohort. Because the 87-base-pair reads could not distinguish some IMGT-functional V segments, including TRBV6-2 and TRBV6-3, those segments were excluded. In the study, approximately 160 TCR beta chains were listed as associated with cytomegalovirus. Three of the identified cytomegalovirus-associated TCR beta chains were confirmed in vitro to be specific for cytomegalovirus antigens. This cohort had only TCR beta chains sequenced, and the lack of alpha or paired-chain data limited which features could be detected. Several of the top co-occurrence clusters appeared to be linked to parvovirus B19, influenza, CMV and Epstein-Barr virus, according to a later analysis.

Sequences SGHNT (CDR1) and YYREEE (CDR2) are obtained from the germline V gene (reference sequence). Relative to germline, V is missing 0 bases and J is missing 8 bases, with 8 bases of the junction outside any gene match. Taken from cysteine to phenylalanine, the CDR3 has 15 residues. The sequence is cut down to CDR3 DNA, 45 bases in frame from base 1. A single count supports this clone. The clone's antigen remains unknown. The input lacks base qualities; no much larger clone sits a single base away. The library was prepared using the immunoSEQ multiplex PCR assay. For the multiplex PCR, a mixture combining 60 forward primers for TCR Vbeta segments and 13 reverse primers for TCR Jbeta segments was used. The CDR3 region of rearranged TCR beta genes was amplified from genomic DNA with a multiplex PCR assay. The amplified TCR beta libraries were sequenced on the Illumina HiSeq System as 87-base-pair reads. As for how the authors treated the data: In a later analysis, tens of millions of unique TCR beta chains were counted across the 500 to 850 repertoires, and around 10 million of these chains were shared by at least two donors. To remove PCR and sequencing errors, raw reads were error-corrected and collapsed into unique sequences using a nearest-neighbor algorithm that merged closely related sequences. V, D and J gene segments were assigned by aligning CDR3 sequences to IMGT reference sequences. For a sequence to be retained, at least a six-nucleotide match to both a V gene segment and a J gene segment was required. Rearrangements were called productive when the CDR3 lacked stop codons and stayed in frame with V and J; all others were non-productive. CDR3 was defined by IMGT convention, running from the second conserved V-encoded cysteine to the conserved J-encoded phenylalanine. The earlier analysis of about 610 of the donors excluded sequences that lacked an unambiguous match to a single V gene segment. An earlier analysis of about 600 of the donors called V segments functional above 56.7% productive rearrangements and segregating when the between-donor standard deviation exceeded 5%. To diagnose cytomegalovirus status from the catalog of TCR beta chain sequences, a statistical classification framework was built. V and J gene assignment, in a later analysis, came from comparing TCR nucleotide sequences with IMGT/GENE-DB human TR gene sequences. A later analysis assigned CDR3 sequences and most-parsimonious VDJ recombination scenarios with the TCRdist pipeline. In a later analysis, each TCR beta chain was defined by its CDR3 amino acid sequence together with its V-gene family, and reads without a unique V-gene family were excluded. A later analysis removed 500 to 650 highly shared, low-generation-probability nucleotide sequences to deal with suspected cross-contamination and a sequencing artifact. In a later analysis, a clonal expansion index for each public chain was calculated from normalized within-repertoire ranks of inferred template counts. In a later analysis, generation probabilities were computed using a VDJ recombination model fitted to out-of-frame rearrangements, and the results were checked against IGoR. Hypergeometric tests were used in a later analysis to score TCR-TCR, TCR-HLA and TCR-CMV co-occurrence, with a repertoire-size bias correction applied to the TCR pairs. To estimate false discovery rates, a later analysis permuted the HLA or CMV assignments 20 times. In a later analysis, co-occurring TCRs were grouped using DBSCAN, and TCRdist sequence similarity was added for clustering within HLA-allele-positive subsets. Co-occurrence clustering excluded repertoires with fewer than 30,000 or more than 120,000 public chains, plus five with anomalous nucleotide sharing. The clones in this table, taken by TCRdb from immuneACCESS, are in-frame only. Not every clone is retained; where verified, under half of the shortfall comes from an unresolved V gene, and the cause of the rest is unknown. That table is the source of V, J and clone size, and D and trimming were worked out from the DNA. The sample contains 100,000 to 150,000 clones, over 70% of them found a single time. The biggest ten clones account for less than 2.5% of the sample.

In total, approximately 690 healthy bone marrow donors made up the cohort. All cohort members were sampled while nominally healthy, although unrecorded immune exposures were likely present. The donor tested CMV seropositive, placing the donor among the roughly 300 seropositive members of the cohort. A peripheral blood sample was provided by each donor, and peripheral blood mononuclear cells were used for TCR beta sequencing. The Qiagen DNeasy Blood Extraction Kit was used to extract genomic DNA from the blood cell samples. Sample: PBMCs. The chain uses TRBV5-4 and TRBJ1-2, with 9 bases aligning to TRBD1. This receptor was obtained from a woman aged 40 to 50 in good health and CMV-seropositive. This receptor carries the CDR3 CASSLGQGEILGYTF. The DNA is TGTGCCAGCAGCTTGGGACAGGGGGAAATTCTAGGCTACACCTTC.